The sequence of this TCR beta chain was determined in a study of OX40 agonist ivuxolimab in advanced cancers. Study details: Every 2 weeks, patients got intravenous ivuxolimab at one of six dose levels (0.01-10 mg/kg). Three patients showed partial responses: one hepatocellular carcinoma and two cutaneous melanoma cases.

CDR1 and CDR2 (germline): LNHDA, SQIVND (reference sequence). V lost 5 bases, J lost 5 bases, and 7 bases stayed unmatched. CDR3 size: 16 residues. Clones were read by immunoSEQ multiplex PCR, and TCRdb kept only the in-frame ones, dropping some. This sample yields 80,000 to 95,000 clones, of which 92% are seen a single time; roughly 0.53% belongs to the top ten. This rearrangement joins TRBV19 to TRBJ1-6; 9 bases align to TRBD1. The receptor's source is an adult with an advanced solid tumor such as melanoma, head and neck, liver or kidney cancer. The sample was CD4+ or CD8+ T cells sorted from blood, taken in a trial of the OX40 agonist ivuxolimab. The CDR3: CASSAGTGSHNSPLHF. CDR3 coding DNA: TGTGCCAGTAGTGCCGGGACAGGGTCGCATAATTCACCCCTCCACTTT.